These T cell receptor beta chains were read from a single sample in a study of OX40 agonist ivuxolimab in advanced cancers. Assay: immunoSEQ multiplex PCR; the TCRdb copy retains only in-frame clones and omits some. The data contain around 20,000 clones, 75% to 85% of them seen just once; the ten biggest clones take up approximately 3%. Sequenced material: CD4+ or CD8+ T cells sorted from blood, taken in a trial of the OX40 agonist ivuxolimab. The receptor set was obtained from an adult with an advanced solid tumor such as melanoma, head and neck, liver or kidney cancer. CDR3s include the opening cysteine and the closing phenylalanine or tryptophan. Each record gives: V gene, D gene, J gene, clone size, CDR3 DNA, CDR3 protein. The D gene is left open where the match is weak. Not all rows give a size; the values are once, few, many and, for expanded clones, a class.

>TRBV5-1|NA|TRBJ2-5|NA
TGCGCCAGCACTCCGGGTTCACAAGAGACCCAGTACTTC
CASTPGSQETQYF
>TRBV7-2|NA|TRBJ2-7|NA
TGTGCCAGCAGCTTAGCGCCGGGTAGGTTTAAGCAGTACTTC
CASSLAPGRFKQYF
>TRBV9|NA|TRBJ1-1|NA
TGTGCCAGCAGCCCGGGACCTCCGAACACTGAAGCTTTCTTT
CASSPGPPNTEAFF
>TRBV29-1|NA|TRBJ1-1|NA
TGCAGCGTTGAAGAACAGATGAACACTGAAGCTTTCTTT
CSVEEQMNTEAFF
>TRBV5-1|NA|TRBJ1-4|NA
TGCGCCAGCAGCTTGTCAGGGGCAGCAACTAATGAAAAACTGTTTTTT
CASSLSGAATNEKLFF
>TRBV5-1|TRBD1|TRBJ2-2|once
TGCGCCAGCAGCATTGGACAGGGTTCGGCCGGGGAGCTGTTTTTT
CASSIGQGSAGELFF
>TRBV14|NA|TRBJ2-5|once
TGTGCCAGCAGCCAAGCGGGAGTTGGGACCCAGTACTTC
CASSQAGVGTQYF
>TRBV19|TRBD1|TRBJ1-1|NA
TGTGCCAGTAGACGGGACAGGGTTGACACTGAAGCTTTCTTT
CASRRDRVDTEAFF
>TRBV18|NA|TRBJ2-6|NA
TGTGCCAGCTCACCTCGGACAGCCGTCTTCTCTGGGGCCAACGTCCTGACTTTC
CASSPRTAVFSGANVLTF
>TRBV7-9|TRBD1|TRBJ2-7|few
TGTGCCAGCAGCTTAGGCCGACCGGGACAGGGGGCTGAAGAGCAGTACTTC
CASSLGRPGQGAEEQYF
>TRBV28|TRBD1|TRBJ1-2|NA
TGTGCCAGCAGTTTAGACAGGGCTGGCTATGGCTACACCTTC
CASSLDRAGYGYTF
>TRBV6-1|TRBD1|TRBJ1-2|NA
TGTGCCAGCAGAGCAACCGGACAGGGGCTCTATGGCTACACCTTC
CASRATGQGLYGYTF
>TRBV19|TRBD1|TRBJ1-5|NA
TGTGCCAGTAGTACCAAGACAGGGAGGAGCAATCAGCCCCAGCATTTT
CASSTKTGRSNQPQHF
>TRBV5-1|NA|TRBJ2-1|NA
TGCGCCAGCAGCTTGTCCAGGGAAAGGAATGAGCAGTTCTTC
CASSLSRERNEQFF
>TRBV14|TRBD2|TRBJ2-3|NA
TGTGCCAGCAGCCAAGCAGGACTAGCGGGAGCCGGCACGCAGTATTTT
CASSQAGLAGAGTQYF
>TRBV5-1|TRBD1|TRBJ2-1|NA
TGCGCCAGCAGCAGACAGGGGTCTAGCTCCTACAATGAGCAGTTCTTC
CASSRQGSSSYNEQFF
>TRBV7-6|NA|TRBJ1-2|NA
TGTGCCAGCAGCCCACGGGCGGGTAGCTATGGCTACACCTTC
CASSPRAGSYGYTF
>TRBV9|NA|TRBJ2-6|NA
TGTGCCAGCAGGAGCTCTGGGGCCAACGTCCTGACTTTC
CASRSSGANVLTF
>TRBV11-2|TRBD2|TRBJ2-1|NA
TGTGCCAGCAGCTCCTATCGCGGGAGGGCCTACAATGAGCAGTTCTTC
CASSSYRGRAYNEQFF
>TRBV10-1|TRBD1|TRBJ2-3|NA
TGCGCCAGCAGTGAGGAGGGGGCCGCGGATACGCAGTATTTT
CASSEEGAADTQYF
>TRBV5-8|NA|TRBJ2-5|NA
TGTGCCAGCAGCCCTTTATATCCCCAAGAGACCCAGTACTTC
CASSPLYPQETQYF
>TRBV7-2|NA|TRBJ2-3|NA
TGTGCCAGCAGCTCTTATGCGGGTACGCAGTATTTT
CASSSYAGTQYF
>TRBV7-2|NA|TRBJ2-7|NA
TGTGCCAGCAGCTTAGTCCACGAGCAGTACTTC
CASSLVHEQYF
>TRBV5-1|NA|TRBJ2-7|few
TGCGCCAGCAGCCTTGGGGGGAGTAGGGCCTACGAGCAGTACTTC
CASSLGGSRAYEQYF